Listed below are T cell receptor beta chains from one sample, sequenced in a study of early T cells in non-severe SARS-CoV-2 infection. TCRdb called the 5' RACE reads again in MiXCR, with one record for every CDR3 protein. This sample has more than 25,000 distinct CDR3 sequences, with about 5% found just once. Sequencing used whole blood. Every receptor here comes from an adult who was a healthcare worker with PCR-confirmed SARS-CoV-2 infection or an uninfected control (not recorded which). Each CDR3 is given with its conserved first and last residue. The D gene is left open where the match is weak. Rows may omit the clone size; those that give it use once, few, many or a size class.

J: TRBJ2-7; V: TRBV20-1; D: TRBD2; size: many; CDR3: CSARKPGLAGGPYEQYF; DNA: TGCAGTGCTAGAAAGCCGGGACTAGCGGGGGGGCCCTACGAGCAGTACTTC
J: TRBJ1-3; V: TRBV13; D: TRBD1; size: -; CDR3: CASSVTGAGNTIYF; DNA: TGTGCCAGCAGCGTCACAGGGGCTGGAAACACCATATATTTT
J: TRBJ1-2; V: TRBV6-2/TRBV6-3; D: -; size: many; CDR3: CASREPSDGYTF; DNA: TGTGCCAGCAGGGAACCGAGTGATGGCTACACCTTC
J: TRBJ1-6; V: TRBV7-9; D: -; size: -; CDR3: CASSPDLELGTSPLHF; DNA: TGTGCCAGCAGCCCGGACCTCGAATTAGGAACTTCACCCCTCCACTTT
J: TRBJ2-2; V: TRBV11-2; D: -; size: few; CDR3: CASSSGTTIGELFF; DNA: TGTGCCAGCAGCTCCGGGACCACCATTGGGGAGCTGTTTTTT
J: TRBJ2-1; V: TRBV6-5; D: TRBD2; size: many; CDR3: CASSSWTSGRSYNEQFF; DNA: TGTGCCAGCAGTTCCTGGACTAGCGGGAGGTCCTACAATGAGCAGTTCTTC
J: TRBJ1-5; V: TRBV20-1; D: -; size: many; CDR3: CSASSTGSNQPQHF; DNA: TGCAGTGCTAGCTCCACAGGGAGCAATCAGCCCCAGCATTTT
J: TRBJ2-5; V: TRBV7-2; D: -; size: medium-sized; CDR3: CASSTTGLQETQYF; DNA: TGTGCCAGCAGCACTACAGGTCTCCAAGAGACCCAGTACTTC
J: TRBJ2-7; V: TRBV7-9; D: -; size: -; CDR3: CASSLETYEQYF; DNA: TGTGCCAGCAGCCTCGAGACGTACGAGCAGTACTTC
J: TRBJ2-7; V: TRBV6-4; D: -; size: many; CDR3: CASSEIGGSEQYF; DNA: TGTGCCAGCAGTGAAATCGGGGGAAGCGAGCAGTACTTC
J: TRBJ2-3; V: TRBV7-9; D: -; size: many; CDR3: CASSLVTKRATDTQYF; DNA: TGTGCCAGCAGCTTAGTAACTAAGCGGGCCACAGATACGCAGTATTTT
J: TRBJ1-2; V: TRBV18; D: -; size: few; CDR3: CASSPRQNYGYTF; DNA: TGTGCCAGCTCACCACGGCAGAACTATGGCTACACCTTC
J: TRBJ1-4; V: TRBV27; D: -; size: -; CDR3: CASSLTGLLGEKLFF; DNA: TGTGCCAGCAGTTTAACAGGCCTTCTAGGGGAAAAACTGTTTTTT
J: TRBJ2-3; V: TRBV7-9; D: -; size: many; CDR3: CASSSGGGGDTQYF; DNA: TGTGCCAGCAGCTCGGGGGGCGGCGGAGATACGCAGTATTTT
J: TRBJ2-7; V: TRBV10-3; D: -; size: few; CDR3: CAISEQMGKAGTVYEQYF; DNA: TGTGCCATCAGTGAGCAGATGGGAAAGGCGGGGACAGTCTACGAGCAGTACTTC
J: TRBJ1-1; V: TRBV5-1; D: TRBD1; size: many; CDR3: CASSATGQVVTEAFF; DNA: TGCGCCAGCAGCGCCACAGGACAGGTCGTGACTGAAGCTTTCTTT
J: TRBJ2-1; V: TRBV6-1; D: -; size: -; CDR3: CASTEITSSYNEQFF; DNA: TGTGCCAGCACTGAGATTACTAGCTCCTACAATGAGCAGTTCTTC
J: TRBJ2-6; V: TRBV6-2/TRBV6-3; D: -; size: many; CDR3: CASSYPPGLATGANVLTF; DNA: TGTGCCAGCAGTTACCCTCCGGGGTTGGCGACCGGGGCCAACGTCCTGACTTTC
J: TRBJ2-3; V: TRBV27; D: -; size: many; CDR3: CASSLTSDTQYF; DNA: TGTGCCAGCAGCTTAACATCGGATACGCAGTATTTT
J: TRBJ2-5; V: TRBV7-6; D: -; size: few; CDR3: CASSLAYRELGETQYF; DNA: TGTGCCAGCAGCTTAGCGTACAGGGAGTTAGGAGAGACCCAGTACTTC
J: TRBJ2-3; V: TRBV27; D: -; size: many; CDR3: CASSLGWPSIDTQYF; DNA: TGTGCCAGCAGTTTAGGGTGGCCGTCGATAGATACGCAGTATTTT
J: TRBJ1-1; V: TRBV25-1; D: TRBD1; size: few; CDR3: CASSEYPRTGDTEAFF; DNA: TGTGCCAGCAGTGAATATCCCCGGACAGGGGACACTGAAGCTTTCTTT
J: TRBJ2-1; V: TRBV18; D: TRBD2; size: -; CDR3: CASSPPELAGQNEQFF; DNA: TGTGCCAGCTCACCACCAGAACTAGCGGGGCAGAATGAGCAGTTCTTC
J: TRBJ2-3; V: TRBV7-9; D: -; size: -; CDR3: CASSPGSTDTQYF; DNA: TGTGCCAGCAGCCCCGGGAGCACAGATACGCAGTATTTT
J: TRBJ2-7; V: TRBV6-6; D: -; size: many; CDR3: CASSQQTYEQYF; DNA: TGTGCCAGCAGTCAGCAGACCTACGAGCAGTACTTC
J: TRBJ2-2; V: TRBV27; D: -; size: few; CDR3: CASSLRSGELFF; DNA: TGTGCCAGCAGTTTAAGATCCGGGGAGCTGTTTTTT
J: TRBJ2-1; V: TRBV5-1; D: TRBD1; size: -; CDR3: CASSLEDRDGIF; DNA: TGCGCCAGCAGCTTGGAGGACAGGGACGGTATCTTC
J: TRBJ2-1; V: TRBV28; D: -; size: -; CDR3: CASSLAGQTRRNEQFF; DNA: TGTGCCAGCAGTCTCGCGGGACAAACACGACGTAATGAGCAGTTCTTC
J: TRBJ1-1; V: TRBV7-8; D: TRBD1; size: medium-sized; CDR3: CASSLGQGLNTEAFF; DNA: TGTGCCAGCAGCTTAGGACAGGGGTTGAACACTGAAGCTTTCTTT
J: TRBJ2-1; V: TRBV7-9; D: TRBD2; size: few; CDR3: CASSFGLAGVGNEQFF; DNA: TGTGCCAGCAGCTTTGGACTAGCGGGAGTTGGCAATGAGCAGTTCTTC
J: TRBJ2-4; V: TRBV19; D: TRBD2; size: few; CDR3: CASSSGTSGRNIQYF; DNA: TGTGCCAGTAGTTCCGGGACTAGCGGAAGAAACATTCAGTACTTC
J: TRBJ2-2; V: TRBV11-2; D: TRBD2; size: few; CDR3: CASSSGLAGTTGELFF; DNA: TGTGCCAGCAGCTCAGGACTAGCGGGGACGACCGGGGAGCTGTTTTTT
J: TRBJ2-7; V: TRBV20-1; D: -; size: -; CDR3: CSARVVAGEQYF; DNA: TGCAGTGCTAGAGTGGTTGCGGGGGAGCAGTACTTC
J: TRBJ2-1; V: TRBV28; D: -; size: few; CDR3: CASSFYGPYHEQFF; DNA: TGTGCCAGCAGCTTTTACGGGCCTTACCATGAGCAGTTCTTC
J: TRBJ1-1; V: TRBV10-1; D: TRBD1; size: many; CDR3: CASSPGQGTMNTEAFF; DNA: TGCGCCAGCAGTCCGGGACAGGGGACAATGAACACTGAAGCTTTCTTT
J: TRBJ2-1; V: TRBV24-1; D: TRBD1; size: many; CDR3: CATSDAGTAIHNEQFF; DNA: TGTGCCACCAGTGATGCCGGGACAGCTATCCACAATGAGCAGTTCTTC
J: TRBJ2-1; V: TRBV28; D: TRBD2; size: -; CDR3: CASSNSGMTYNEQFF; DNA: TGTGCCAGCAGTAATAGCGGGATGACCTACAATGAGCAGTTCTTC
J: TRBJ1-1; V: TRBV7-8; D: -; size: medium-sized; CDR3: CASSFSTGARTEAFF; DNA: TGTGCCAGCAGCTTTTCGACGGGAGCACGGACTGAAGCTTTCTTT
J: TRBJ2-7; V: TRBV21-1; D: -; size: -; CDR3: CASSKGIATDQPPENYEQYF; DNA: TGTGCCAGCAGCAAAGGTATAGCGACAGACCAGCCTCCCGAAAACTACGAGCAGTACTTC
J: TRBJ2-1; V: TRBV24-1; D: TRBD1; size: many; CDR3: CATSDRDRDYNEQFF; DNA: TGTGCCACCAGTGATCGGGACAGAGATTACAATGAGCAGTTCTTC
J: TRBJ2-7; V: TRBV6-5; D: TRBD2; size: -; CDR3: CASSRGRAREQYF; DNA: TGTGCCAGCAGCCGCGGGAGGGCCCGAGAGCAGTACTTC
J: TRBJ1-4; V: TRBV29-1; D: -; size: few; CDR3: CSVEVEGKRKLFF; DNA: TGCAGCGTTGAAGTGGAGGGAAAGAGGAAACTGTTTTTT